These T cell receptor beta chains were read from a single sample in a study of OX40 agonist ivuxolimab in advanced cancers. TCRdb's copy holds only in-frame clones and misses some; the assay was immunoSEQ multiplex PCR. The sample includes about 77,000 clones, roughly 80% of them seen just once. Specimen: CD4+ or CD8+ T cells sorted from blood, collected in a trial of the OX40 agonist ivuxolimab. These receptors originate from an adult with an advanced solid tumor such as melanoma, head and neck, liver or kidney cancer. The CDR3 runs from the conserved cysteine through the conserved F or W.

TRBV29-1 | CSVEVSRDYGYTF
TRBV29-1 | CSVEALGGSYEQYF
TRBV23-1 | CASTFPWRFTGYGYTF
TRBV18 | CGGGQLRGTQYF
TRBV11-1 | CASSPRGRNEQFF
TRBV6-6 | CASREGGPSGNTIYF
TRBV19 | CASSIEGAWLGYEQYF
TRBV6-6 | CASTGSGQSYEQYF
TRBV7-9 | CASSSQGRNIQYF
TRBV7-2 | CASSLTRGGNNYGYTF
TRBV7-9 | CASSSGRAYEQYF
TRBV2 | CASSDPGAISYEQYF
TRBV10-3 | CAISPQGGNQPQHF
TRBV4-1 | CASSQDRGREQYF
TRBV11-2 | CASSLGGNIQYF
TRBV11-3 | CASSLGREQETQYF
TRBV5-1 | CASSTGTGISGANVLTF
TRBV7-2 | CASSLSEVGGAGEIYEQYF
TRBV5-1 | CASSLYMNTEAFF
TRBV11-2 | CASSPSGRGTDTQYF
TRBV11-3 | CASGDRNTSGANVLTF
TRBV6-6 | CASSYSDNYGYTF
TRBV9 | CASRGPSTPGANVLTF